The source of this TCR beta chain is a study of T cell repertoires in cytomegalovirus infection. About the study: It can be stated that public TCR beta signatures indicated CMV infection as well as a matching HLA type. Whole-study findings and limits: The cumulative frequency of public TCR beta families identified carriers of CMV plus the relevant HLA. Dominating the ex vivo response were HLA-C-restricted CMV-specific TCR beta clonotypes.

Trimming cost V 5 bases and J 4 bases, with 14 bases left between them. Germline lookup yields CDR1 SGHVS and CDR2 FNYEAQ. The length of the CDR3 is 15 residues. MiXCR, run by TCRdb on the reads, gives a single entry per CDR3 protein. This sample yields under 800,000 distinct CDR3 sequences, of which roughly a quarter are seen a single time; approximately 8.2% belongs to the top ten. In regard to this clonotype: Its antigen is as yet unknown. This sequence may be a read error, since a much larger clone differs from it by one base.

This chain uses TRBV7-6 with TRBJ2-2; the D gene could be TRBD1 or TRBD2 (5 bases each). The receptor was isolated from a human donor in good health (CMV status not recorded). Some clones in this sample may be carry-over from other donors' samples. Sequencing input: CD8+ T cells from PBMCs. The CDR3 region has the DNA TGTGCCAGCAGCCAGAGGTCAGGGAGCACCGGGGAGCTGTTTTTT. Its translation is CASSQRSGSTGELFF. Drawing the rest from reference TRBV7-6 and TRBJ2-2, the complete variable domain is GAGVSQSPRYKVTKRGQDVALRCDPISGHVSLYWYRQALGQGPEFLTYFNYEAQQDKSGLPNDRFSAERPEGSISTLTIQRTEQRDSAMYRCASSQRSGSTGELFFGEGSRLTVL.